This T cell receptor (beta chain) was found in a study of T cells in Graves' hyperthyroidism and ophthalmopathy. CDR3 size: 19 residues. Trimming shortened V by 0 bases and J by 6 bases, and 27 bases separated the two germline ends. The V gene's germline CDR1 is SGHRS and CDR2 YFSETQ. This clonotype occurred a few times. What it binds is unknown. Regions amplified from RNA transcripts were the TCR beta CDR3 regions. A first-round RT-PCR of the TCR CDR3 used the HTBI primer set. TCRdb reprocessed the multiplex PCR reads via MiXCR and lists one record per CDR3 protein. The repertoire holds around 520,000 distinct CDR3 sequences, approximately 24% seen once, with about 10% in the top ten. Study-wide findings and caveats: Most clonotypes expanded in thyroid above 0.001 were likewise present in blood.

Researchers barred patients who had uncontrolled infection, other autoimmune disease, pregnancy or lactation. Clinical symptoms, serum thyroxine, TRAb, thyroid ultrasound and orbital computed tomography established diagnosis. Sequencing input: blood. V gene TRBV5-1 combines with J gene TRBJ1-2; D is perhaps TRBD1 (6 bases). The receptor comes from a woman in her 30s with Graves' ophthalmopathy. The CDR3 coding sequence is TGCGCCAGCAGCTTGGATCCCGCTCTGGGTACAGGGTATTTCGATGGCTACACCTTC. Its translation: CASSLDPALGTGYFDGYTF. Full variable domain (missing parts from reference TRBV5-1 and TRBJ1-2): KAGVTQTPRYLIKTRGQQVTLSCSPISGHRSVSWYQQTPGQGLQFLFEYFSETQRNKGNFPGRFSGRQFSNSRSEMNVSTLELGDSALYLCASSLDPALGTGYFDGYTFGSGTRLTVV.